This TCR beta chain was retrieved from a study of blood T cells in healthy people across ages. The sample, approximately 10 milliliters of peripheral blood, was drawn from each donor. Primers used in a second PCR of roughly 7 to 12 cycles were a sample-barcoded 5' primer and a J-beta primer mix. TCRdb independently ran MiXCR on the 5' RACE reads; one entry per CDR3 protein. The top ten hold 6.5% to 8.5% of the sample, which has around 1.5 million distinct CDR3 sequences, 45% to 70% seen once. Of note for this clonotype: What it binds is not known.

Broader study findings: Diversity of TCR beta per million T cells declined in a roughly linear way with age. Donor CMV status was unknown, possibly confounding expanded clonotype changes.

The V gene end was trimmed by 5 bases and the J gene end by 5 bases; junction bases not matched to a gene: 5. Germline CDR1 SQVTM, CDR2 ANQGSEA. The CDR3 is 12 residues long. The chain is built from TRBV29-1 and TRBJ1-2, with 7 bases fitting TRBD1. The sequenced sample consisted of blood. The sequence was collected from a young man in good health. The CDR3 loop reads CSVLDRLYGYTF. DNA of the CDR3: TGCAGCGTTTTGGACAGGCTATATGGCTACACCTTC.